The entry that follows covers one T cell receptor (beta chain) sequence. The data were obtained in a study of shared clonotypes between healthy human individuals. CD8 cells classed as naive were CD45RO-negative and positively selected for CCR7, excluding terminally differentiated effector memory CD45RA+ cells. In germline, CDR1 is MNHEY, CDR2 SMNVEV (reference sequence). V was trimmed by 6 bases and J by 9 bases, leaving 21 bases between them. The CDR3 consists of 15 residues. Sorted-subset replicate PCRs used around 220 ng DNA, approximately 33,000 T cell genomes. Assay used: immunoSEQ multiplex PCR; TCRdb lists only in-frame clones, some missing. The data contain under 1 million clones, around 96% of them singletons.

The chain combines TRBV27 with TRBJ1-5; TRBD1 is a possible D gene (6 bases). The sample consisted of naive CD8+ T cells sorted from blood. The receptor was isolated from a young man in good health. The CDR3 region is CASRTIGGQLGPQHF. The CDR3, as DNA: TGTGCCAGCAGAACTATCGGGGGCCAACTTGGGCCCCAGCATTTT.